This TCR beta chain was obtained from a study of blood T cell repertoires in COVID-19. The overall study: The United States, Italy and Spain were the sources of the acute and convalescent COVID-19 samples. T cells, B-cell-depleted T cells, or PBMCs supplied cDNA or gDNA.

Original handling: For nucleated cells, counts were estimated from reference gene primer amplification. Sequencing was performed with immunoSEQ multiplex PCR; in TCRdb, only in-frame clones are kept and a portion is missing. From that table come the V and J calls and clone size; the DNA was used to work out D and trimming. The sample yields roughly 63,000 clones, 75% to 90% seen once. Losses at the gene ends were 7 bases for V and 7 bases for J; bases not matched to a gene: 4. The germline V gene has CDR1 SGHAT and CDR2 FQNNGV. This CDR3 comprises 14 residues. Sequencing was carried out using peripheral blood. The rearrangement joins TRBV11-2 to TRBJ2-2; 12 bases agree with TRBD2. This sequence was found in a human donor in a cohort sampled during active COVID-19. This chain's CDR3 is CASTTSGSVGELFF. The CDR3, as DNA: TGTGCCAGCACGACTAGCGGGAGCGTCGGGGAGCTGTTTTTT.